This record concerns one TCR beta chain sequence. The antigen is undetermined. The data stem from a study of chemoradiotherapy in HPV16-positive cancers. Findings of the study overall: Candidate HPV-specific clones and E7-related TCR motifs grew in tumor during treatment.

Samples were taken several times over chemoradiotherapy. Only in-frame clones appear in the TCRdb table, and some are missing; sequencing was by immunoSEQ multiplex PCR. This sample has about 7,600 clones, with roughly four fifths found just once. CDR3 length equals 13 residues. In germline, CDR1 is MGHDK, CDR2 SYGVNS. The V and J ends lost 7 bases and 3 bases respectively, with 12 bases between them. This clonotype originated in a human donor with HPV-associated anogenital cancer. This sequence joins TRBV25-1 and TRBJ1-2; D gene unclear. The sequenced sample was blood, obtained from a patient who underwent chemoradiotherapy. In DNA, the CDR3 is TGTGCCAGCACCGCTCCGGGATACTATGGCTACACCTTC. This encodes CASTAPGYYGYTF.